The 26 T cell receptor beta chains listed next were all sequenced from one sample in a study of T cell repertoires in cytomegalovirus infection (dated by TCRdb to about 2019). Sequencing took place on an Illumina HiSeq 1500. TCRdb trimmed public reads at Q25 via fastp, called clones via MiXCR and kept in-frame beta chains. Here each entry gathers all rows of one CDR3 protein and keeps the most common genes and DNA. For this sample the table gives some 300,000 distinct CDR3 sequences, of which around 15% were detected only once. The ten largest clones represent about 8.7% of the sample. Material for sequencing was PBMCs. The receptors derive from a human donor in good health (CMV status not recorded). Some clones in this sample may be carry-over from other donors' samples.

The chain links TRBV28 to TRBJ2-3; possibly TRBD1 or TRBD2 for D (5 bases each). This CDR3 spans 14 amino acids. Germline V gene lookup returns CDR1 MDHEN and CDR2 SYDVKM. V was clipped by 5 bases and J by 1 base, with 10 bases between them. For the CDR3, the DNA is TGTGCCAGCAGTACGAGGGACGGCACAGATACGCAGTATTTT. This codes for CASSTRDGTDTQYF.

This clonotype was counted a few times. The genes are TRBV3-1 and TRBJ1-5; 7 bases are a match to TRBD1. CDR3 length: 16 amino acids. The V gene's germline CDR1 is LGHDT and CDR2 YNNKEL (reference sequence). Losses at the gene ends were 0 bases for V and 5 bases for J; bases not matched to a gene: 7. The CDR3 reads CASSQEGRRGHQPQHF. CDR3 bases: TGTGCCAGCAGCCAAGAAGGGCGGAGGGGGCATCAGCCCCAGCATTTT. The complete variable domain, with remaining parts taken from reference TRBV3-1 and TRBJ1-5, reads DTAVSQTPKYLVTQMGNDKSIKCEQNLGHDTMYWYKQDSKKFLKIMFSYNNKELIINETVPNRFSPKSPDKAHLNLHINSLELGDSAVYFCASSQEGRRGHQPQHFGDGTRLSIL.

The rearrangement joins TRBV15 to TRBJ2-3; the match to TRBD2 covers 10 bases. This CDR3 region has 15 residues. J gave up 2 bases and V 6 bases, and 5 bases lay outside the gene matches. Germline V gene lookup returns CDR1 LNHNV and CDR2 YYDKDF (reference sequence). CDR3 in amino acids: CATRRTSGPTDTQYF. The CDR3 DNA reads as TGTGCCACCAGACGGACTAGCGGCCCCACAGATACGCAGTATTTT.

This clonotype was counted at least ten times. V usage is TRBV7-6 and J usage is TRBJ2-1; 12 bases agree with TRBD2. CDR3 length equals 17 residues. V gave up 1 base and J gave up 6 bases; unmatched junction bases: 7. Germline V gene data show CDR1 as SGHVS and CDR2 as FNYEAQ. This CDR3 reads CASSLELAGGKVNEQFF. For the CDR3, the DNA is TGTGCCAGCAGCTTAGAACTAGCGGGAGGAAAAGTCAATGAGCAGTTCTTC.

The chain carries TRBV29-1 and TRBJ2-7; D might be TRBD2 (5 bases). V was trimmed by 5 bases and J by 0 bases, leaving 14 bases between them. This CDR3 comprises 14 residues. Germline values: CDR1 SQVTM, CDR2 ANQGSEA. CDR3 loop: CSVRIEGPSYEQYF. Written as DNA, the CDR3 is TGCAGCGTTAGAATCGAGGGCCCCTCCTACGAGCAGTACTTC.

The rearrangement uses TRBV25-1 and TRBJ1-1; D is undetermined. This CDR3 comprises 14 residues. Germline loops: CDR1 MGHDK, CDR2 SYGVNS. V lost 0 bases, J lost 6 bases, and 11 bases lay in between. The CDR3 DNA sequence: TGTGCCAGCAGTGAATATTTGCCGTTTTCTGAAGCTTTCTTT. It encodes CASSEYLPFSEAFF. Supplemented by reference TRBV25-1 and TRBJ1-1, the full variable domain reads EADIYQTPRYLVIGTGKKITLECSQTMGHDKMYWYQQDPGMELHLIHYSYGVNSTEKGDLSSESTVSRIRTEHFPLTLESARPSHTSQYLCASSEYLPFSEAFFGQGTRLTVV.

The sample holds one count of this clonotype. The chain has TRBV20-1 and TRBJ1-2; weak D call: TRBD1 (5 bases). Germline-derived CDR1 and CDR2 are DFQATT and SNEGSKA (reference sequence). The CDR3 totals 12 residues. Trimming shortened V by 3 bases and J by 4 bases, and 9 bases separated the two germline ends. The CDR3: CSARSGLYGYTF. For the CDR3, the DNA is TGCAGTGCTAGGTCGGGGCTCTATGGCTACACCTTC.

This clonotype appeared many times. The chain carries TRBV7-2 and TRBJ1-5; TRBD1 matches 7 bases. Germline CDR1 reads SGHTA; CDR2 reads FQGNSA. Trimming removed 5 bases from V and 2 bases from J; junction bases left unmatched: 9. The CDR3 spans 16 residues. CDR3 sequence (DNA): TGTGCCAGCAGCCTGCGGGACAGTTGGGGCAATCAGCCCCAGCATTTT. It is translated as CASSLRDSWGNQPQHF.

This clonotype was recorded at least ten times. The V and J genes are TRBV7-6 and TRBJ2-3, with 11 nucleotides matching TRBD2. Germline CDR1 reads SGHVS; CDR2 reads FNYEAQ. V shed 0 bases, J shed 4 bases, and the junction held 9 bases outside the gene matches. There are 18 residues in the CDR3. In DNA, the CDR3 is TGTGCCAGCAGCTTAGCGGTAGTAGCGGGGGGGCCCTCAGATACGCAGTATTTT. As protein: CASSLAVVAGGPSDTQYF. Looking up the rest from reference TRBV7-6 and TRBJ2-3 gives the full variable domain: GAGVSQSPRYKVTKRGQDVALRCDPISGHVSLYWYRQALGQGPEFLTYFNYEAQQDKSGLPNDRFSAERPEGSISTLTIQRTEQRDSAMYRCASSLAVVAGGPSDTQYFGPGTRLTVL.

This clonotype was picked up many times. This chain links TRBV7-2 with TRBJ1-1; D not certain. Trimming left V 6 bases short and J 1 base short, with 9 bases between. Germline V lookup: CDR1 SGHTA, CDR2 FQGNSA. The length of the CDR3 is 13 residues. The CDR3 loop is CASRRTANTEAFF. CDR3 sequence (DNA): TGTGCCAGCAGACGGACGGCGAACACTGAAGCTTTCTTT. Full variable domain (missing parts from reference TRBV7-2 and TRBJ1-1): GAGVSQSPSNKVTEKGKDVELRCDPISGHTALYWYRQSLGQGLEFLIYFQGNSAPDKSGLPSDRFSAERTGGSVSTLTIQRTQQEDSAVYLCASRRTANTEAFFGQGTRLTVV.

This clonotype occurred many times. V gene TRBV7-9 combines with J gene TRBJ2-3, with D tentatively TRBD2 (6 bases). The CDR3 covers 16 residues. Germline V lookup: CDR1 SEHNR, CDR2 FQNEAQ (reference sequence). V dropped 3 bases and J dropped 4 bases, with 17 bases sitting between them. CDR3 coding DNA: TGTGCCAGCAGCTTGCGGCGGGGAGTTTTAGCAGATACGCAGTATTTT. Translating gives CASSLRRGVLADTQYF. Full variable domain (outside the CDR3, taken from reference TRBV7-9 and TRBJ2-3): DTGVSQNPRHKITKRGQNVTFRCDPISEHNRLYWYRQTLGQGPEFLTYFQNEAQLEKSRLLSDRFSAERPKGSFSTLEIQRTEQGDSAMYLCASSLRRGVLADTQYFGPGTRLTVL.

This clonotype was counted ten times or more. The CDR3 here is CASRLGTGRAEQYF. The CDR3 DNA reads as TGTGCCAGCCGTCTAGGCACAGGGCGGGCCGAGCAGTACTTC. The chain has TRBV7-2 and TRBJ2-7; tentative D call: TRBD1 (6 bases). The V end was cut by 8 bases, the J end by 6 bases, with 20 bases between. The germline gives CDR1 SGHTA, CDR2 FQGNSA. The CDR3 length is 14 residues.

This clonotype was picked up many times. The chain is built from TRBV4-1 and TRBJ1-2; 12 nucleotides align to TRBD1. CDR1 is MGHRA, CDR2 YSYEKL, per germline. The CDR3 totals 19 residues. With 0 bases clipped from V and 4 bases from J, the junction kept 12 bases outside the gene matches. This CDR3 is CASSQDPPGTGGVGYGYTF. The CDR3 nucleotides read TGCGCCAGCAGCCAAGACCCCCCCGGGACAGGGGGCGTCGGCTATGGCTACACCTTC.

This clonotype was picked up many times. The CDR3 loop is CASSPTSGGQETQYF. The CDR3 DNA reads TGTGCCAGCAGCCCGACTAGCGGGGGGCAAGAGACCCAGTACTTC. J is TRBJ2-5 and V is TRBV7-3; 13 nucleotides line up with TRBD2. V trimming: 5 bases; J trimming: 2 bases; junction bases outside the gene matches: 2. The CDR3 loop spans 15 amino acids. Germline CDR1 SGHTA, CDR2 FQGTGA.

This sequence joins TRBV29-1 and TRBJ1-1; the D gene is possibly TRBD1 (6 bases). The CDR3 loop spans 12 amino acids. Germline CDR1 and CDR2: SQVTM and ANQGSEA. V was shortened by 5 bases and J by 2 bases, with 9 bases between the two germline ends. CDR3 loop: CSVNRVNTEAFF. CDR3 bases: TGCAGCGTTAACAGGGTTAACACTGAAGCTTTCTTT.

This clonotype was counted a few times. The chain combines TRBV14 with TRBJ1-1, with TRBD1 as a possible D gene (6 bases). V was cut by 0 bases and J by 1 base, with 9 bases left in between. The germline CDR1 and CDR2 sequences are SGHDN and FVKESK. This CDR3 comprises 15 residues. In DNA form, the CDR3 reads TGTGCCAGCAGCCAAGATTACAGGGCGAACACTGAAGCTTTCTTT. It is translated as CASSQDYRANTEAFF.

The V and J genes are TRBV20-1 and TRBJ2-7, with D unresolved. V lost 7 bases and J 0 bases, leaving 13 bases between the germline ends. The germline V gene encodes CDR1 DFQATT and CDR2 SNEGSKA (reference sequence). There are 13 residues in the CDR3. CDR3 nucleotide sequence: TGCAGTGGCCCGACTGGGAACTCCTACGAGCAGTACTTC. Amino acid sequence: CSGPTGNSYEQYF.

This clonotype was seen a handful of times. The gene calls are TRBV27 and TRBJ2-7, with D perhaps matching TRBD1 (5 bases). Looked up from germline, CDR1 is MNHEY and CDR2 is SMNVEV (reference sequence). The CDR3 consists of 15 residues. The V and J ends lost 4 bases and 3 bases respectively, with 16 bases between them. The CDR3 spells CASSSLGQGYYEQYF. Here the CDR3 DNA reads TGTGCCAGCAGTTCACTCGGGCAGGGATACTACGAGCAGTACTTC.

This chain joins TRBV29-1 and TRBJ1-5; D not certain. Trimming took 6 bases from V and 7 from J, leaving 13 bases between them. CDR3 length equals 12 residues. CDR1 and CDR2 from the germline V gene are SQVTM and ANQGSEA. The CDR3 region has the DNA TGCAGCGTCTGGACGACTGGACAGCCCCAGCATTTT. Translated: CSVWTTGQPQHF.

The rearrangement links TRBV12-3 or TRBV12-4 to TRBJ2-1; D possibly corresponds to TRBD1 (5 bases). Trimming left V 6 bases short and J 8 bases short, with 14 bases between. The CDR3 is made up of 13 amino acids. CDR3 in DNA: TGTGCCAGCAGCTCCCGGGCAGGGTATGAGCAGTTCTTC. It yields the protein CASSSRAGYEQFF.

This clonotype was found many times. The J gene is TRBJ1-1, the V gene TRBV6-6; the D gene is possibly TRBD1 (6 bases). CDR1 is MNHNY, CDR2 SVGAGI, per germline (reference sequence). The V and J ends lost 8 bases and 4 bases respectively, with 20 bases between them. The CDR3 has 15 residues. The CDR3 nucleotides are TGTGCCAGCCGTAGGGCCTCGGACAGAGTCACTGAAGCTTTCTTT. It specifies CASRRASDRVTEAFF.

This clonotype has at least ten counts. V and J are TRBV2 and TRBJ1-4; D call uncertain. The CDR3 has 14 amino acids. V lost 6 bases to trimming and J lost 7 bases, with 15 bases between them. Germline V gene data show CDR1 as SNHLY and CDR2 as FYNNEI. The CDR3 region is CASRDPRAAEKLFF. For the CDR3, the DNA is TGTGCCAGCAGGGACCCCCGGGCTGCTGAAAAACTGTTTTTT. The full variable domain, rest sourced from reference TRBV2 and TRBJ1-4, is EPEVTQTPSHQVTQMGQEVILRCVPISNHLYFYWYRQILGQKVEFLVSFYNNEISEKSEIFDDQFSVERPDGSNFTLKIRSTKLEDSAMYFCASRDPRAAEKLFFGSGTQLSVL.

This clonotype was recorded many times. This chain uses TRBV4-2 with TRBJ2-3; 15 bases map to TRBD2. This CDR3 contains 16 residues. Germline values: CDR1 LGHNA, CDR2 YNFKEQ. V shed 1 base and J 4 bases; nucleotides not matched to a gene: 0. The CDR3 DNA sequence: TGTGCCAGCAGCCAAGGGACTAGCGGGGGGGCAGATACGCAGTATTTT. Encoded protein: CASSQGTSGGADTQYF.

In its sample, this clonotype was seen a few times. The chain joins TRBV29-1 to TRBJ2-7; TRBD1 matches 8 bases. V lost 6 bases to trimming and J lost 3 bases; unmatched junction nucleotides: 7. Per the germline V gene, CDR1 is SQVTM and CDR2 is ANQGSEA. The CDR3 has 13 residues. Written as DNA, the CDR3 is TGCAGCGTCGGACAGGGCGGTCTCTACGAGCAGTACTTC. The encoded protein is CSVGQGGLYEQYF.

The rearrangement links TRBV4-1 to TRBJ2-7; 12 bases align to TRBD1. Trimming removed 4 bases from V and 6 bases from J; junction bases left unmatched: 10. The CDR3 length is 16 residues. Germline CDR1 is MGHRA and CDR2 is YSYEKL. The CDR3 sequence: CASSPDTGTGGPEQYF. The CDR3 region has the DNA TGCGCCAGCAGCCCAGATACCGGGACAGGGGGCCCCGAGCAGTACTTC.

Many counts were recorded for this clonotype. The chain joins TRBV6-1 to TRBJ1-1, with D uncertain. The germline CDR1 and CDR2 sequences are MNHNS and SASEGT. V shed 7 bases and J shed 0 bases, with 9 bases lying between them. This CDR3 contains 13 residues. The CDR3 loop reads CASTVRLNTEAFF. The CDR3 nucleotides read TGTGCCAGCACTGTGAGGTTGAACACTGAAGCTTTCTTT.